This is a list of T cell receptor beta chains from one sample in a study of blood T cell repertoires in COVID-19. The table came from immunoSEQ multiplex PCR; TCRdb's copy has only in-frame clones and leaves some out. The repertoire has 490,000 or so clones, 85% to 90% of them found once; the top ten carry 1.5% to 2%. The specimen sequenced was PBMCs or T cells enriched from blood (not recorded which). Receptor source: a middle-aged woman who had recovered from COVID-19. The CDR3 runs from the conserved cysteine through the conserved F or W. Each record gives: V gene, J gene, CDR3 protein.

v_call: TRBV27; j_call: TRBJ2-7; cdr3_aa: CASTRTGSYEQYF
v_call: TRBV10-1; j_call: TRBJ2-1; cdr3_aa: CASSDSGTGIGKNSYNEQFF
v_call: TRBV6-2/TRBV6-3; j_call: TRBJ1-5; cdr3_aa: CASSDSSNQPQHF
v_call: TRBV12-5; j_call: TRBJ2-7; cdr3_aa: CASGLVGGGLAEGSSYEQYF
v_call: TRBV4-1; j_call: TRBJ1-1; cdr3_aa: CASSHRRREVSTEAFF
v_call: TRBV27; j_call: TRBJ2-7; cdr3_aa: CASISYAGGGYEQYF
v_call: TRBV28; j_call: TRBJ2-7; cdr3_aa: CASSFPGTPKPGSYTTAYEQYF
v_call: TRBV11-2; j_call: TRBJ2-7; cdr3_aa: CASSLEPAGYEQYF
v_call: TRBV18; j_call: TRBJ1-2; cdr3_aa: CASSPSRVGGYTF
v_call: TRBV15; j_call: TRBJ2-7; cdr3_aa: CATRTSGSRYEQYF
v_call: TRBV28; j_call: TRBJ1-2; cdr3_aa: CASTVPGQGSGYTF
v_call: TRBV27; j_call: TRBJ2-4; cdr3_aa: CASSSDRQGKNIQYF
v_call: TRBV5-3; j_call: TRBJ2-1; cdr3_aa: CARSLFRGNNEQFF
v_call: TRBV7-8; j_call: TRBJ2-7; cdr3_aa: CASSLDGRGEQYF
v_call: TRBV10-3; j_call: TRBJ2-7; cdr3_aa: CATLRPTAHSYEQYF